The rows below give T cell receptor beta chains drawn from one sample of a study of blood T cell repertoires in COVID-19. The assay was immunoSEQ multiplex PCR, and TCRdb's table has in-frame clones only and misses some. Among about 230,000 clones listed, roughly 83% were seen once. The specimen was peripheral blood. The origin of the receptors is a woman in her forties or fifties with acute or convalescent COVID-19. The CDR3 runs from the conserved cysteine through the conserved F or W. The order of the fields is V gene, J gene, clone size, D gene, CDR3 DNA, CDR3 protein. A D gene is named only where the DNA matches it firmly. Size values are once, few and many counts, or a class for expanded clones, and some rows have none.

TRBV4-3	TRBJ2-7	-	-	TGCGCCAGCAGCCAAGATTTTGCCAGCGTAAGCGAGCAGTACTTC	CASSQDFASVSEQYF
TRBV10-1	TRBJ1-3	-	-	TGCGCCAGCAGCGCGGACAGCTCTCCAATAAAAACAAACTCTGGAAACACCATATATTTT	CASSADSSPIKTNSGNTIYF
TRBV18	TRBJ2-1	once	TRBD1	TGTGCCAGCTCAGCTGGGACAGGGAAAAGCTCCTACAATGAGCAGTTCTTC	CASSAGTGKSSYNEQFF
TRBV5-6	TRBJ1-1	-	-	TGTGCCAGCAGCTTCGGCAGGACTGGTGAAGCTTTCTTT	CASSFGRTGEAFF
TRBV5-4	TRBJ1-2	few	TRBD1	TGTGCCAGCAGCGCAGGGCGATGGACAGGGCACTCTGGCTACACCTTC	CASSAGRWTGHSGYTF
TRBV19	TRBJ2-7	-	-	TGTGCCAGTAGCCGCCGAGGGCAGAGCTCCTACGAGCAGTACTTC	CASSRRGQSSYEQYF
TRBV30	TRBJ1-1	once	-	TGTGCCTGGAGTGCCGTAGGGGCGAACACTGAAGCTTTCTTT	CAWSAVGANTEAFF
TRBV30	TRBJ1-5	-	-	TGTGCCTGGAGTCTTGGGAGGAATCAGCCCCAGCATTTT	CAWSLGRNQPQHF
TRBV7-3	TRBJ2-3	-	TRBD2	TGTGCCAGCAGCTCGGGACTAGCGGGGGTATCAGATACGCAGTATTTT	CASSSGLAGVSDTQYF
TRBV30	TRBJ1-4	-	-	TGTGCCTGGGGCGTTGGAGGGGCTAATGAAAAACTGTTTTTT	CAWGVGGANEKLFF
TRBV19	TRBJ1-1	-	-	TGTGCCAGTATCCACGGAAGTGGAGACACTGAAGCTTTCTTT	CASIHGSGDTEAFF
TRBV6-4	TRBJ1-5	-	TRBD1	TGTGCCAGCCTCACAGGGGCCACCAATCAGCCCCAGCATTTT	CASLTGATNQPQHF
TRBV28	TRBJ1-2	-	TRBD1	TGTGCCAGCAGTCCGTCCACAGGGGACGGCTATGGCTACACCTTC	CASSPSTGDGYGYTF
TRBV6-1	TRBJ2-2	-	TRBD2	TGTGCCAGCAGTGTTGGACTAGCGGGATGGGGTAGCGGGGAGCTGTTTTTT	CASSVGLAGWGSGELFF
TRBV30	TRBJ2-7	once	-	TGTGCCTGGAGTTCCCGGGTGTTCTACGAGCAGTACTTC	CAWSSRVFYEQYF
TRBV7-3	TRBJ1-1	-	-	TGTGCCAGCAGCTCGCTGGGGGGAAACCAGGTCGGGGTGAACACTGAAGCTTTCTTT	CASSSLGGNQVGVNTEAFF
TRBV7-3	TRBJ2-7	-	TRBD1	TGTGCCAGCAGCGAAACGGGACAGGGCTACGAGCAGTACTTC	CASSETGQGYEQYF
TRBV6-2/TRBV6-3	TRBJ1-5	once	TRBD1	TGTGCCAGCAGTTACTTCCAGGGGGCTTTTTATCAGCCCCAGCATTTT	CASSYFQGAFYQPQHF
TRBV19	TRBJ2-7	few	-	TGTGCCAGTAGTGCGGGACTTCCAATTCAGTACTTC	CASSAGLPIQYF
TRBV10-3	TRBJ2-1	-	TRBD2	TGTGCCATCAGTGACGCCCGGGACTACCCAGAGCAGTTCTTC	CAISDARDYPEQFF
TRBV5-6	TRBJ1-2	-	TRBD1	TGTGCCAGCAGCGACAGGGTTGCCACCTATGGCTACACCTTC	CASSDRVATYGYTF
TRBV20-1	TRBJ2-3	-	-	TGCAGTGCAACACAGGGAAGGGCGCAGTATTTT	CSATQGRAQYF
TRBV10-2	TRBJ2-2	-	-	TGCGCCAGCAGGACGGGAGCCCTAACCGGGGAGCTGTTTTTT	CASRTGALTGELFF